A selection of T cell receptor beta chains follows, all from one sample in a study of blood T cell repertoires in COVID-19. Profiled with immunoSEQ multiplex PCR; TCRdb holds only in-frame clones, not every one. The sample has about 130,000 clones; roughly 83% are singletons. Material: peripheral blood. Receptors originate from a woman between 70 and 85 years old with COVID-19, enrolled during active disease. The CDR3 runs from the conserved cysteine through the conserved F or W. The D gene is left open where the match is weak. The size field is filled for only some rows; it gives once, few, many or a size class.

V	size	D	J	DNA	CDR3
TRBV9	once	TRBD1	TRBJ2-7	TGTGCCAGCAGCGCCGGGACAGGGTGGTTGGGGGACGAGCAGTACTTC	CASSAGTGWLGDEQYF
TRBV5-5	.	TRBD1	TRBJ2-1	TGTGCCAGCAGGGGACAGGGGTCCTACAATGAGCAGTTCTTC	CASRGQGSYNEQFF
TRBV2	.	.	TRBJ1-1	TGTGCCAGCAGTGATGATGCGGGTTGGGGGCAAGGGGCTTTCTTT	CASSDDAGWGQGAFF
TRBV19	few	TRBD1	TRBJ1-5	TGTGCCAGTGCTAGGGACAGGGAGGTGGTGAGCAATCAGCCCCAGCATTTT	CASARDREVVSNQPQHF
TRBV2	.	TRBD2	TRBJ2-5	TGTGCCAGCAGTGAATTGTTGGGAGGGGCAGAGACCCAGTACTTC	CASSELLGGAETQYF
TRBV2	.	.	TRBJ1-2	TGTGCCAGCAACCGAAGGGGTCGAGGAGGCTACACCTTC	CASNRRGRGGYTF
TRBV12-3/TRBV12-4	many	TRBD1	TRBJ1-5	TGTGCCAGCAGCAGGGACAGGGATCAGCCCCAGCATTTT	CASSRDRDQPQHF
TRBV14	.	TRBD2	TRBJ2-7	TGTGCCAGCAGCCAGGGGTCCGGGACTAGCGATCAGCAGTACTTC	CASSQGSGTSDQQYF
TRBV15	.	TRBD1	TRBJ1-4	TGTGCCACCAGCAGTCCTCCTGCCGGGACAGCTAATGAAAAACTGTTTTTT	CATSSPPAGTANEKLFF
TRBV7-7	.	TRBD2	TRBJ2-5	TGTGCTAGCAGCTTAGTAGCGGGGGACCAAGAGACCCAGTACTTC	CASSLVAGDQETQYF
TRBV6-2/TRBV6-3	.	.	TRBJ2-7	TGTGCCAGCAGCCCCCCCCCGCGGGGGCGCTCCTACGAGCAGTACTTC	CASSPPPRGRSYEQYF
TRBV7-9	.	.	TRBJ1-2	TGTGCCAGCAGCTTAGACGACGGACTCTATGGCTACACCTTC	CASSLDDGLYGYTF
TRBV9	few	TRBD2	TRBJ2-7	TGTGCCAGCAGCCTCAGGGAGGGCTACGAGCAGTACTTC	CASSLREGYEQYF
TRBV20-1	.	TRBD1	TRBJ1-2	TGCAGTGCTAGTCGGGGGACAGGCAGTAATGGCTACACCTTC	CSASRGTGSNGYTF
TRBV7-6	.	.	TRBJ1-1	TGTGCCAGCAGCTTTGAGGCAGGGTGGATGAACACTGAAGCTTTCTTT	CASSFEAGWMNTEAFF
TRBV5-1	.	.	TRBJ1-1	TGCGCCAGCAGCTTGGCATATGGGGCAAACACTGAAGCTTTCTTT	CASSLAYGANTEAFF
TRBV21-1	.	.	TRBJ2-7	TGTGCCAGCAGCAAAGACCTCCCGGTCCTCTCCTACGAGCAGTACTTC	CASSKDLPVLSYEQYF
TRBV4-2	.	.	TRBJ1-2	TGTGCCAGCAGCCAAGATGCATGGGGAGCCGACTATGGCTACACCTTC	CASSQDAWGADYGYTF
TRBV11-1	.	TRBD1	TRBJ2-7	TGTGCCAGCAGCTTCTGGGACAGCTCCTACGAGCAGTACTTC	CASSFWDSSYEQYF
TRBV27	.	TRBD2	TRBJ2-5	TGTGCCAGCAGTCCCCGGCGGGGAGGGGCGGGGGAGACCCAGTACTTC	CASSPRRGGAGETQYF
TRBV6-5	.	.	TRBJ2-5	TGTGCCAGCATACAGGGTTTTCAAGAGACCCAGTACTTC	CASIQGFQETQYF
TRBV28	.	.	TRBJ1-5	TGTGCCAGCAGTTTACAGGTTAGCAATCAGCCCCAGCATTTT	CASSLQVSNQPQHF
TRBV19	.	TRBD1	TRBJ1-1	TGTGCCAGTAAAAAACAGGGGGCGAACACTGAAGCTTTCTTT	CASKKQGANTEAFF
TRBV7-2	.	TRBD1	TRBJ1-5	TGTGCCAGCAGCTTGACAGGGGGCGCAGGGCAGCCCCAGCATTTT	CASSLTGGAGQPQHF
TRBV10-3	.	TRBD1	TRBJ1-2	TGTGCCCCCAGGGGGCGCGCAAACTATGGCTACACCTTC	CAPRGRANYGYTF
TRBV19	.	TRBD1	TRBJ2-1	TGTGCCAGTCGGACAGGGGGGAATGAGCAGTTCTTC	CASRTGGNEQFF
TRBV5-5	.	.	TRBJ2-7	TGTGCCAGCAGCTTGGGGGGCCGACAGATCTACGAGCAGTACTTC	CASSLGGRQIYEQYF
TRBV30	few	TRBD1	TRBJ1-2	TGTGCCTGGAGTGTAAAGTGGCAGGGGGATGGCTACACCTTC	CAWSVKWQGDGYTF
TRBV11-2	.	.	TRBJ1-1	TGTGCCAGCAGCTTGGGGTTGGGGCACACTGAAGCTTTCTTT	CASSLGLGHTEAFF
TRBV9	.	TRBD1	TRBJ1-1	TGTGCCAGCAGCTCCCATCCGACAGGGCGGGACACTGAAGCTTTCTTT	CASSSHPTGRDTEAFF
TRBV28	once	.	TRBJ2-2	TGTGCCAGCAGCCCCCCCTACACCGGGGAGCTGTTTTTT	CASSPPYTGELFF
TRBV11-2	few	TRBD1	TRBJ2-4	TGTGCCAGCAGCTTCTTGGCAGGGGCAGGGGGAGCCAAAAACATTCAGTACTTC	CASSFLAGAGGAKNIQYF
TRBV7-2	.	TRBD1	TRBJ1-2	TGTGCCAGCAGCCTCTACCCCGGGACAGGGAACTATGGCTACACCTTC	CASSLYPGTGNYGYTF
TRBV5-1	.	.	TRBJ1-1	TGCGCCAGCAGCTTGGCACGCGGGGGCTGGGATTCGGGCACTGAAGCTTTCTTT	CASSLARGGWDSGTEAFF
TRBV4-1	.	TRBD1	TRBJ2-7	TGCGCCAGCAGCCAAGAAGAAGGGGGCAGCGACGAGCAGTACTTC	CASSQEEGGSDEQYF
TRBV2	.	TRBD1	TRBJ1-2	TGTGCCAGCAGGGACAGGGGCGGGTTCTATGGCTACACCTTC	CASRDRGGFYGYTF
TRBV6-5	.	.	TRBJ1-4	TGTGCCAGCTCAGTATGGGGCGCGCGGGAAAAACTGTTTTTT	CASSVWGAREKLFF
TRBV19	.	.	TRBJ1-1	TGTGCCAGTAGTGGAGGGACTGAAGCTTTCTTT	CASSGGTEAFF
TRBV19	.	.	TRBJ1-4	TGTGCCAGTAGCACCTTCGACAGCAAACTGTTTTTT	CASSTFDSKLFF
TRBV2	.	.	TRBJ1-2	TGTGCCAGCAGTGAAGAGGTCAGGGCGAGCTCGGGTGGCTACACCTTC	CASSEEVRASSGGYTF
TRBV7-2	.	TRBD2	TRBJ2-3	TGTGCCAGCAGCTTACCGGGACTACGGGCGCAGTATTTT	CASSLPGLRAQYF
TRBV6-2/TRBV6-3	.	TRBD2	TRBJ2-3	TGTGCCAGCAGTCGAACTAGCGGGGGGCCCACAGATACGCAGTATTTT	CASSRTSGGPTDTQYF
TRBV18	.	.	TRBJ1-1	TGTGCCAGCTCACTACTCAAGACAGGAACGAACACTGAAGCTTTCTTT	CASSLLKTGTNTEAFF
TRBV2	.	TRBD1	TRBJ1-4	TGTGCCAGCAGAAACCAACAGGGGGTTTTTGAAAAACTGTTTTTT	CASRNQQGVFEKLFF
TRBV4-2	few	TRBD1	TRBJ1-6	TGTGCCAGCAGCCAAGATCTTAGGGACAGCGGATCACCCCTCCACTTT	CASSQDLRDSGSPLHF
TRBV2	.	TRBD2	TRBJ2-2	TGTGCCAGCAGAATGGACCTAGCGGGGGGGAACACCGGGGAGCTGTTTTTT	CASRMDLAGGNTGELFF
TRBV9	.	.	TRBJ1-6	TGTGCCAGCAGCGGGGAGCCGGCCCATAATTCACCCCTCCACTTT	CASSGEPAHNSPLHF
TRBV5-1	.	TRBD1	TRBJ1-3	TGCGCCAGCAGCTTGGCAAGGACAGGGGTCTCTGGAAACACCATATATTTT	CASSLARTGVSGNTIYF
TRBV19	once	TRBD1	TRBJ2-3	TGTGCCAGTAGTAGACAGGGAATAGATACGCAGTATTTT	CASSRQGIDTQYF
TRBV15	few	.	TRBJ1-5	TGTGCCACCAGCAGAGTTGCAGGACCCGAGGGCAGCAATCAGCCCCAGCATTTT	CATSRVAGPEGSNQPQHF
TRBV6-8	few	.	TRBJ1-2	TGTGCCAGCAGCACCTCGACGGGGAACTATGGCTACACCTTC	CASSTSTGNYGYTF
TRBV19	.	.	TRBJ1-6	TGTGCCAGTAGTATAGAGGGGCAAAGAAGCTCACCCCTCCACTTT	CASSIEGQRSSPLHF
TRBV20-1	.	.	TRBJ2-3	TGCAGTGCTAGTAGTTTGGGGGGGGCTAGCACAGATACGCAGTATTTT	CSASSLGGASTDTQYF
TRBV5-4	.	TRBD1	TRBJ1-3	TGTGCCAGCAGCGGACAGGGTCCCAGCTCTGGAAACACCATATATTTT	CASSGQGPSSGNTIYF
TRBV7-2	.	.	TRBJ1-2	TGTGCCAGCAGCCCCAAAATCCAGGGTGACTATGGCTACACCTTC	CASSPKIQGDYGYTF